These 28 T cell receptor beta chains were sequenced from one sample in a study of T cell repertoires in cytomegalovirus infection. Using its own MiXCR run on the reads, TCRdb lists one record per CDR3 protein. The sample carries hundreds of thousands of distinct CDR3 sequences, 42% recorded once. For these receptors, no antigen is known. The specimen was cultured PBMCs, collected from culture after CMV antigen stimulation. The receptors were gathered from a human donor in good health (CMV status not recorded). Some clones in this sample may be carry-over from other donors' samples.

V and J are TRBV28 and TRBJ1-6; TRBD1 is a possible D gene (6 bases). The CDR3 is 12 residues long. Germline V gene sequence: CDR1 MDHEN, CDR2 SYDVKM. Trimming removed 5 bases at V and 14 bases at J, with 13 bases between. The CDR3 DNA sequence: TGTGCCAGCAGTCATACAGGGACATCCCTCCACTTT. Protein: CASSHTGTSLHF.

This clonotype has more than one count but fewer than ten. The chain joins TRBV6-1 to TRBJ2-3; D gene uncertain. CDR1 and CDR2 (germline): MNHNS, SASEGT. CDR3 length: 15 amino acids. The ends were cut back, 6 bases at V and 3 bases at J, with 16 bases in the middle. CDR3 residues: CASSLSFTLTDTQYF. The CDR3 nucleotides are TGTGCCAGCAGCTTGAGTTTTACCTTAACAGATACGCAGTATTTT.

This clonotype was detected only a few times. The J gene is TRBJ2-3, the V gene TRBV7-9; either TRBD1 or TRBD2 may fit D (6 bases each). Trimming shortened V by 3 bases and J by 5 bases, and 24 bases separated the two germline ends. The germline V gene has CDR1 SEHNR and CDR2 FQNEAQ (reference sequence). This CDR3 comprises 18 residues. CDR3 protein: CASSLGWGDILEGDTQYF. The CDR3 DNA sequence: TGTGCCAGCAGCTTGGGTTGGGGGGACATCCTCGAGGGAGATACGCAGTATTTT.

V gene TRBV10-3 combines with J gene TRBJ2-7, with D unresolved. The germline V gene encodes CDR1 ENHRY and CDR2 SYGVKD. V lost 10 bases, J lost 3 bases, and 10 bases lay in between. The CDR3 loop spans 11 amino acids. This chain's CDR3 is CATAELYEQYF. The CDR3 DNA is TGTGCCACCGCAGAGCTCTACGAGCAGTACTTC.

The chain recombines TRBV11-2 with TRBJ2-5; the D gene could be TRBD1 or TRBD2 (5 bases each). The V end lost 1 base, the J end lost 1 base, and 13 bases lay between the germline ends. This CDR3 is built from 16 residues. The germline V gene has CDR1 SGHAT and CDR2 FQNNGV. For the CDR3, the DNA is TGTGCCAGCAGCTTAGCTTACGGGGCAGCCCAAGAGACCCAGTACTTC. Translating gives CASSLAYGAAQETQYF.

The chain links TRBV4-2 to TRBJ2-1; D remains unclear. V dropped 0 bases and J dropped 9 bases, with 12 bases sitting between them. Germline lookup yields CDR1 LGHNA and CDR2 YNFKEQ. The CDR3 contains 14 residues. CDR3 loop: CASSQDKLSVEQFF. CDR3 sequence (DNA): TGTGCCAGCAGCCAAGATAAGCTAAGTGTTGAGCAGTTCTTC.

This chain links TRBV20-1 with TRBJ2-5; D unclear. CDR1 is DFQATT and CDR2 is SNEGSKA in the germline V gene (reference sequence). Trimming cost V 3 bases and J 2 bases, with 7 bases left between them. This CDR3 spans 12 amino acids. Written as DNA, the CDR3 is TGCAGTGCTAGCTTGGTTCAAGAGACCCAGTACTTC. As protein: CSASLVQETQYF.

This chain joins TRBV5-1 and TRBJ2-3; D may be TRBD1 or TRBD2 (5 bases each). The CDR3 has 15 amino acids. The germline V and J ends were trimmed by 6 bases and 1 base, with 15 bases remaining between them. Per germline, CDR1 SGHRS and CDR2 YFSETQ. CDR3 nucleotide sequence: TGCGCCAGCACCCAAGGGGACCCCCGCACAGATACGCAGTATTTT. Protein product: CASTQGDPRTDTQYF.

This clonotype appeared a few times. The chain carries TRBV7-2 and TRBJ2-3; unclear D gene. V lost 5 bases and J lost 0, with 12 bases in between. The germline CDR1 and CDR2 sequences are SGHTA and FQGNSA. There are 15 residues in the CDR3. DNA for the CDR3: TGTGCCAGCAGCCGGGCCTTACCCAGCACAGATACGCAGTATTTT. Translation: CASSRALPSTDTQYF.

This rearrangement joins TRBV7-9 to TRBJ2-2; the match to TRBD1 covers 8 bases. The CDR3 length is 16 residues. V lost 3 bases, J lost 1 base, and 4 bases stayed unmatched. Germline V lookup: CDR1 SEHNR, CDR2 FQNEAQ (reference sequence). This CDR3 reads CASSFPGTGNTGELFF. The DNA for the CDR3 is TGTGCCAGCAGCTTCCCCGGGACAGGGAACACCGGGGAGCTGTTTTTT. Supplemented by reference TRBV7-9 and TRBJ2-2, the full variable domain reads DTGVSQNPRHKITKRGQNVTFRCDPISEHNRLYWYRQTLGQGPEFLTYFQNEAQLEKSRLLSDRFSAERPKGSFSTLEIQRTEQGDSAMYLCASSFPGTGNTGELFFGEGSRLTVL.

A few counts support this clonotype. The CDR3 bases are TGTGCCAGCAGCTTAGTGGCCGGGGGGGCCCGAGAGACCCAGTACTTC. It encodes CASSLVAGGARETQYF. The V gene is TRBV7-2, the J gene TRBJ2-5; 8 nucleotides align to TRBD2. CDR3 length equals 16 residues. The junction had 8 bases not matched to a gene; V was cut back by 1 base and J by 4 bases. The germline V gene has CDR1 SGHTA and CDR2 FQGNSA. The full variable domain, with the rest looked up from reference TRBV7-2 and TRBJ2-5, is GAGVSQSPSNKVTEKGKDVELRCDPISGHTALYWYRQSLGQGLEFLIYFQGNSAPDKSGLPSDRFSAERTGGSVSTLTIQRTQQEDSAVYLCASSLVAGGARETQYFGPGTRLLVL.

This clonotype was counted ten times or more. The V call is TRBV5-6, the J call TRBJ2-3; 9 nucleotides agree with TRBD2. Germline V gene lookup returns CDR1 SGHDT and CDR2 YYEEEE. The CDR3 loop spans 17 amino acids. V shed 1 base, J shed 0 bases, and the junction held 6 bases outside the gene matches. CDR3 amino acids: CASSLLAGAPSTDTQYF. DNA of the CDR3: TGTGCCAGCAGCTTGTTAGCGGGAGCGCCTAGCACAGATACGCAGTATTTT.

This chain links TRBV7-8 with TRBJ1-3; D might be TRBD1 (6 bases). CDR1 is SGHVS and CDR2 is FQNEAQ in the germline V gene. Trimming cost V 1 base and J 2 bases, with 9 bases left between them. The CDR3 has 15 residues. In DNA, the CDR3 is TGTGCCAGCAGCTTAGGCAGGGGAGCTGGAAACACCATATATTTT. Residues: CASSLGRGAGNTIYF.

This chain uses TRBV7-2 with TRBJ1-5; D possibly corresponds to TRBD1 (6 bases). Trimming removed 5 bases at V and 7 bases at J, with 12 bases between. Per the germline V gene, CDR1 is SGHTA and CDR2 is FQGNSA. This CDR3 comprises 13 residues. The CDR3 loop is CASSRGGAQPQHF. CDR3 in DNA: TGTGCCAGCAGCAGAGGGGGTGCGCAGCCCCAGCATTTT.

Only a few counts were recorded for this clonotype. The gene calls are TRBV4-2 and TRBJ1-6; D might be TRBD1 (5 bases). From germline, CDR1 is LGHNA and CDR2 YNFKEQ. Trimming left V 6 bases short and J 10 bases short, with 16 bases between. There are 14 residues in the CDR3. CDR3 DNA: TGTGCCAGCAGGCAGGGCCAAGGGTTATCACCCCTCCACTTT. Translation gives CASRQGQGLSPLHF.

J is TRBJ1-2 and V is TRBV19; D unclear. The CDR3 consists of 14 residues. Deletions cut 3 bases from V and 1 base from J, with 9 bases between. From germline, CDR1 is LNHDA and CDR2 SQIVND (reference sequence). The CDR3 protein is CASSMGGGNYGYTF. CDR3 coding DNA: TGTGCCAGTAGTATGGGCGGAGGTAACTATGGCTACACCTTC. Supplemented by reference TRBV19 and TRBJ1-2, the full variable domain reads DGGITQSPKYLFRKEGQNVTLSCEQNLNHDAMYWYRQDPGQGLRLIYYSQIVNDFQKGDIAEGYSVSREKKESFPLTVTSAQKNPTAFYLCASSMGGGNYGYTFGSGTRLTVV.

V gene TRBV11-2 combines with J gene TRBJ2-7; possible D gene TRBD2, 5 bases. The germline V gene has CDR1 SGHAT and CDR2 FQNNGV. The CDR3 loop spans 13 amino acids. Trimming took off 5 bases at V and 6 bases at J, with 14 bases between the two ends. CDR3 loop: CASSPEEGTEQYF. The CDR3 DNA follows: TGTGCCAGCAGCCCGGAAGAGGGAACCGAGCAGTACTTC.

The chain carries TRBV5-4 and TRBJ2-3, with TRBD2 matching over 8 bases. CDR3 length equals 15 residues. Germline V CDR1 and CDR2: SGHNT, YYREEE (reference sequence). J was trimmed by 3 bases and V by 0 bases; bases with no gene match: 3. CDR3 sequence (DNA): TGTGCCAGCAGCTTGGTACTAGCGGAAACAGATACGCAGTATTTT. Its translation: CASSLVLAETDTQYF.

This clonotype was observed once. CDR3 loop: CASSPTQEGPTETQYF. In nucleotides, the CDR3 is TGTGCCAGCAGTCCAACACAAGAGGGCCCCACGGAGACCCAGTACTTC. The chain joins TRBV6-5 to TRBJ2-5, with D tentatively TRBD2 (5 bases). CDR3 length: 16 amino acids. The V end lost 5 bases, the J end lost 5 bases, and 21 bases lay between the germline ends. Looked up from germline, CDR1 is MNHEY and CDR2 is SVGAGI.

The chain uses TRBV7-8 and TRBJ2-7; 8 bases align to TRBD1. CDR1 and CDR2 from the germline V gene are SGHVS and FQNEAQ. The J segment lost 3 bases and the V segment lost 5 bases, leaving 9 bases of the junction unmatched. The CDR3 covers 15 residues. As DNA, the CDR3 is TGTGCCAGCAGCCGCCCGGGACAGGTGAGCTACGAGCAGTACTTC. It specifies CASSRPGQVSYEQYF.

This clonotype was seen a few times. The chain combines TRBV7-2 with TRBJ2-3, with D possibly TRBD1 on 7 matching bases. Looked up from germline, CDR1 is SGHTA and CDR2 is FQGNSA. This CDR3 comprises 15 residues. Trimming pared 3 bases from V and 5 bases from J, leaving 15 bases between. CDR3: CASSFSAGGGDTQYF. CDR3 coding DNA: TGTGCCAGCAGCTTTTCGGCAGGGGGAGGAGATACGCAGTATTTT.

The chain couples TRBV4-2 to TRBJ2-7; possibly TRBD2 for D (5 bases). CDR3 size: 19 residues. Germline lookup yields CDR1 LGHNA and CDR2 YNFKEQ. V lost 0 bases and J lost 3, with 24 bases in between. In DNA, the CDR3 is TGTGCCAGCAGCCAAGAACGGGCGGATTTTTACTCTAGCCGCTACGAGCAGTACTTC. Its protein product is CASSQERADFYSSRYEQYF.

V usage is TRBV7-3 and J usage is TRBJ2-7; TRBD1 is a possible D gene (5 bases). Trimming took off 2 bases at V and 6 bases at J, with 14 bases between the two ends. There are 14 residues in the CDR3. Germline V CDR1 and CDR2: SGHTA, FQGTGA. The CDR3 reads CASSLAQQVREQYF. DNA of the CDR3: TGTGCCAGCAGCTTAGCCCAACAGGTGCGCGAGCAGTACTTC. Complete variable domain (other parts from reference TRBV7-3 and TRBJ2-7): GAGVSQTPSNKVTEKGKYVELRCDPISGHTALYWYRQSLGQGPEFLIYFQGTGAADDSGLPNDRFFAVRPEGSVSTLKIQRTERGDSAVYLCASSLAQQVREQYFGPGTRLTVT.

The gene calls are TRBV25-1 and TRBJ2-7; D might be TRBD1 (6 bases). The length of the CDR3 is 17 residues. The germline gives CDR1 MGHDK, CDR2 SYGVNS. Trimming removed 4 bases at V and 2 bases at J, with 21 bases between. In nucleotides, the CDR3 is TGTGCCAGCAGTGTCCAATACAGGGCCCAACACCCCTACGAGCAGTACTTC. It specifies CASSVQYRAQHPYEQYF.

This clonotype occurred once. This chain connects TRBV19 to TRBJ2-1; 10 nucleotides align to TRBD2. The V gene end was trimmed by 6 bases and the J gene end by 7 bases; junction bases not matched to a gene: 9. CDR3 length equals 15 residues. The germline gives CDR1 LNHDA, CDR2 SQIVND (reference sequence). CDR3 nucleotide sequence: TGTGCCAGTAGCGCAAGCGGGAGGGCTTCTAATGAGCAGTTCTTC. Residues: CASSASGRASNEQFF.

This clonotype was detected a few times. This rearrangement joins TRBV6-6 to TRBJ2-5; weak D call: TRBD2 (5 bases). Trimming took off 7 bases at V and 2 bases at J, with 11 bases between the two ends. The germline V gene encodes CDR1 MNHNY and CDR2 SVGAGI (reference sequence). The CDR3 extends over 13 amino acids. CDR3: CASKRGLQETQYF. The CDR3 nucleotides are TGTGCCAGCAAGCGCGGGTTACAAGAGACCCAGTACTTC.

This clonotype was found a few times. The chain combines TRBV2 with TRBJ2-2; maybe TRBD2 (6 bases). The CDR3 covers 14 residues. Germline loops: CDR1 SNHLY, CDR2 FYNNEI. The ends were cut back, 2 bases at V and 4 bases at J, with 8 bases in the middle. The CDR3 loop reads CASSEWGVTGELFF. CDR3 DNA sequence: TGTGCCAGCAGTGAATGGGGGGTCACCGGGGAGCTGTTTTTT.

This clonotype was seen a single time. This chain links TRBV6-8 with TRBJ1-1; D is uncertain. Germline CDR1 MNHGY, CDR2 SAAAGT. V was shortened by 2 bases and J by 4 bases, with 20 bases between the two germline ends. The CDR3 spans 17 residues. The CDR3 nucleotides are TGTGCCAGCAGTTACCACCCCGTGAAGAGCGGCGCCACTGAAGCTTTCTTT. Protein product: CASSYHPVKSGATEAFF.